This T cell receptor (beta chain) was obtained from a study of blood T cell repertoires in COVID-19. Libraries were prepared by immunoSEQ multiplex PCR; TCRdb keeps only in-frame clonotypes and omits some of them. The repertoire includes tens of thousands of clones, roughly 79% of them detected once, and about 17% sits in the top ten. This clone has only one observation. This receptor was taken from a man aged 55 to 70 with acute or convalescent COVID-19. Source material: peripheral blood.

Written as DNA, the CDR3 is TGTGCCAGCAGCTTGGCTGGGGGCGCGAGAGCTTTCTTT. Its protein product is CASSLAGGARAFF. The chain uses TRBV5-5 and TRBJ1-1; the D gene is possibly TRBD1 (6 bases). This CDR3 has 13 residues. Germline V gene lookup returns CDR1 SGHKS and CDR2 YYEKEE (reference sequence). Trimming stripped 0 bases from V and 10 bases from J, with 13 bases between.